This T cell receptor beta chain was retrieved from a study of shared clonotypes between healthy human individuals. CD45RO-negative CD8 cells positively selected for CCR7 made up the naive population, which excluded terminally differentiated effector memory CD45RA+ cells. Each sample came from a Caucasian adult donor living in Nashville, Tennessee. In the source study's methods: From ImmunoSEQ came sequences covering only the junction and carrying no quality scores, so filtering differed. Repertoires were generated with immunoSEQ multiplex PCR, while TCRdb's copy carries only in-frame clones and drops some. V and J calls and clone size follow that table, whereas D and trimming were derived from the DNA. The table records about 2,100,000 clones, roughly 91% of them present only once. The CDR3 consists of 14 residues. In germline, CDR1 is MGHDK, CDR2 SYGVNS. Trimming took 7 bases from V and 3 from J, leaving 16 bases between them.

This clone has only one observation. The antigen is undetermined. Study outcomes and limitations: Deeper or shallower sequencing was expected to change how clonotypes are shared among donors. Richness estimates generally favored naive over memory subsets.

Material for sequencing was naive CD8+ T cells from PBMCs. This receptor was taken from a man aged 18 to 35 in good health. Some clones in this sample may be carry-over from other donors' samples. This sequence joins TRBV25-1 and TRBJ2-7; possible D gene TRBD1, 5 bases. CDR3 nucleotide sequence: TGTGCCAGCACAGGATCAGACAGATTCTACGAGCAGTACTTC. This codes for CASTGSDRFYEQYF.